Listed below are T cell receptor beta chains from one sample, sequenced in a study of STAT5B mutations in CD4+ large granular lymphocyte leukemia. TCRdb's table, derived via immunoSEQ multiplex PCR, lists solely in-frame clones and lacks some. The table includes around 21,000 clones, over 70% detected once. What was sequenced was CD4+ T cells from blood buffy coats. These receptors were collected from a human donor in good health. Each CDR3 is given with its conserved first and last residue. D genes are given only for firm matches. Size tells how often a clone was seen (once, few, many) or the class of an expanded clone, and some rows leave it out.

d_call clone_size j_call v_call cdr3_aa cdr3_nt
. . TRBJ2-1 TRBV10-3 CAISDPRRGSSYNEQFF TGTGCCATCAGTGACCCACGTAGGGGGAGCTCCTACAATGAGCAGTTCTTC
. . TRBJ2-7 TRBV29-1 CSVGPGRGYEQYF TGCAGCGTTGGCCCGGGGAGGGGGTACGAGCAGTACTTC
. . TRBJ2-5 TRBV6-6 CASSYSGTAGETQYF TGTGCCAGCAGTTACTCGGGGACAGCGGGCGAGACCCAGTACTTC
TRBD1 . TRBJ1-2 TRBV30 CAWSTGQVSNYGYTF TGTGCCTGGAGTACAGGACAGGTTTCAAACTATGGCTACACCTTC
. . TRBJ2-5 TRBV7-2 CASSLGSSQETQYF TGTGCCAGCAGCTTAGGGTCCAGCCAAGAGACCCAGTACTTC
. . TRBJ1-3 TRBV28 CASSLAPGSGNTIYF TGTGCCAGCAGTTTAGCCCCAGGTTCTGGAAACACCATATATTTT
TRBD1 once TRBJ2-1 TRBV11-2 CASSSPGQGYNEQFF TGTGCCAGCAGTTCCCCGGGACAGGGTTACAATGAGCAGTTCTTC
TRBD2 . TRBJ2-1 TRBV2 CASKAGGPGGADNEQFF TGTGCCAGCAAGGCGGGAGGGCCGGGGGGAGCCGACAATGAGCAGTTCTTC
TRBD1 . TRBJ1-1 TRBV5-1 CASSSLQGATEAFF TGCGCCAGCAGCTCCTTACAGGGGGCAACTGAAGCTTTCTTT
TRBD1 few TRBJ1-5 TRBV27 CASITGGGQPQHF TGTGCCAGCATCACAGGGGGCGGACAGCCCCAGCATTTT
TRBD1 . TRBJ1-5 TRBV2 CASRGQSNQPQHF TGTGCCAGCAGGGGACAGAGCAATCAGCCCCAGCATTTT
. . TRBJ2-1 TRBV4-3 CASSRSYGNNEQFF TGCGCCAGCAGCCGATCCTATGGAAACAATGAGCAGTTCTTC
TRBD2 . TRBJ2-1 TRBV5-1 CASSLASGGSSSYNEQFF TGCGCCAGCAGCTTGGCTAGCGGGGGCTCCAGCTCCTACAATGAGCAGTTCTTC
TRBD1 . TRBJ1-1 TRBV5-1 CASSYGQGQNTEAFF TGCGCCAGCAGCTACGGACAGGGGCAGAACACTGAAGCTTTCTTT